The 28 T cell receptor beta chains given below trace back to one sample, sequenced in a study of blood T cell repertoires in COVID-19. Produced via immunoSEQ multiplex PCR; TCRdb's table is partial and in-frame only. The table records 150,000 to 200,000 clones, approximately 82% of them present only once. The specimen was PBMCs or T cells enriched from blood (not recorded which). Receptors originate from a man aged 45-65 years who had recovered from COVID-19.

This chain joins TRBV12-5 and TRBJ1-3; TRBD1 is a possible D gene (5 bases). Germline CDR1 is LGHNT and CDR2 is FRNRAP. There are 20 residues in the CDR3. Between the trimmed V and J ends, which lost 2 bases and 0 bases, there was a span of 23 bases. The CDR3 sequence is CASGLFFPGLNPSSGNTIYF. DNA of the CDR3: TGTGCTAGTGGTTTGTTTTTTCCAGGGCTCAATCCTAGCTCTGGAAACACCATATATTTT. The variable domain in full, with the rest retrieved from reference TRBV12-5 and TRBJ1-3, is DARVTQTPRHKVTEMGQEVTMRCQPILGHNTVFWYRQTMMQGLELLAYFRNRAPLDDSGMPKDRFSAEMPDATLATLKIQPSEPRDSAVYFCASGLFFPGLNPSSGNTIYFGEGSWLTVV.

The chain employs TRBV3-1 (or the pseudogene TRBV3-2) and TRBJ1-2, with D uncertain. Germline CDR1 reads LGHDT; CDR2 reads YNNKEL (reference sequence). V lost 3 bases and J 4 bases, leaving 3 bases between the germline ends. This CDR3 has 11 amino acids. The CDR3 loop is CASSHSYGYTF. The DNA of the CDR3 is TGTGCCAGCAGCCACTCCTATGGCTACACCTTC.

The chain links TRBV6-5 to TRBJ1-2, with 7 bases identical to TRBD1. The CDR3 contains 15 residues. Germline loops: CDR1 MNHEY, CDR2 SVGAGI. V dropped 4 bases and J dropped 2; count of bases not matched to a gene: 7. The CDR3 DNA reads TGTGCCAGCAGTTCCAGGACGACAGGGAACTATGGCTACACCTTC. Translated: CASSSRTTGNYGYTF.

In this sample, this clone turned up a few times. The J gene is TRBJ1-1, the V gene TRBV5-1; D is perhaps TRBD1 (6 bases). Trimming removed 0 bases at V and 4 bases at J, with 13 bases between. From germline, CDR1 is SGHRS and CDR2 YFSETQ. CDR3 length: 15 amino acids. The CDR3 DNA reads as TGCGCCAGCAGCTTGGGGACAGTACAGGGCACTGAAGCTTTCTTT. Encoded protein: CASSLGTVQGTEAFF.

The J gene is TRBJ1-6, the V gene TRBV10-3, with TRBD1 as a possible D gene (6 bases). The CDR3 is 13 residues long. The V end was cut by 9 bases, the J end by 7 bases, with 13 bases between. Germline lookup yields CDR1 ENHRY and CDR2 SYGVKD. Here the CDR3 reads CAISGEINSPLHF. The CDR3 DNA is TGTGCCATATCAGGGGAGATCAATTCACCCCTCCACTTT.

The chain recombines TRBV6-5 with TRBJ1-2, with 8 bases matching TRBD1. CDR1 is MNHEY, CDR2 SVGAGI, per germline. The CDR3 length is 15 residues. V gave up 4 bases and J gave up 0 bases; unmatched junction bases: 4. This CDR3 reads CASSSRGLANYGYTF. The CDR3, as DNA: TGTGCCAGCAGTTCCAGGGGGCTAGCTAACTATGGCTACACCTTC.

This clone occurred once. Here the CDR3 DNA reads TGCGCCAGCAGCCAAGGGGACAAGGGCAATCAGCCCCAGCATTTT. Translated, it gives CASSQGDKGNQPQHF. The chain has TRBV4-1 and TRBJ1-5, with a tentative D call TRBD1 (6 bases). With 1 base removed from V and 2 bases from J, the gap between germline ends came to 9 bases. CDR1 is MGHRA, CDR2 YSYEKL, per germline. This CDR3 is built from 15 residues.

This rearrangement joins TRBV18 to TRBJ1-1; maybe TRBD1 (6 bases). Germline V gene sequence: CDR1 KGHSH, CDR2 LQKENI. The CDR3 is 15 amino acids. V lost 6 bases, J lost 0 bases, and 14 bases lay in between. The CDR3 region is CASSPARGMNTEAFF. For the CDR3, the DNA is TGTGCCAGCTCCCCGGCCAGGGGCATGAACACTGAAGCTTTCTTT.

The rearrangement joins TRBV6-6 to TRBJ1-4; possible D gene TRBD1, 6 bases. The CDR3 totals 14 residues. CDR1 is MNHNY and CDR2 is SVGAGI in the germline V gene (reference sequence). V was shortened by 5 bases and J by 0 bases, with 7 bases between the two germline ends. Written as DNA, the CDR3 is TGTGCCAGCAGTGCAGGGGCAACTAATGAAAAACTGTTTTTT. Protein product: CASSAGATNEKLFF.

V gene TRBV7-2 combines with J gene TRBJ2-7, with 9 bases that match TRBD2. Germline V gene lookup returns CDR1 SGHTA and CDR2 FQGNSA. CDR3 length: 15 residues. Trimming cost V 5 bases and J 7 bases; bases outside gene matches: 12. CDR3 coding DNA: TGTGCCAGCAGCCCAGGGTCGGCGGGGGGGAGGGAGCAGTACTTC. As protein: CASSPGSAGGREQYF.

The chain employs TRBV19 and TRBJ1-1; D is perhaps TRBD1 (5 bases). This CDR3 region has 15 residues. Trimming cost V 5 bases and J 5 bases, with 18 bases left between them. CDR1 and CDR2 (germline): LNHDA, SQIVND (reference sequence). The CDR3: CASSARGGMRTEAFF. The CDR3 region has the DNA TGTGCCAGTAGTGCCCGGGGGGGAATGAGGACTGAAGCTTTCTTT.

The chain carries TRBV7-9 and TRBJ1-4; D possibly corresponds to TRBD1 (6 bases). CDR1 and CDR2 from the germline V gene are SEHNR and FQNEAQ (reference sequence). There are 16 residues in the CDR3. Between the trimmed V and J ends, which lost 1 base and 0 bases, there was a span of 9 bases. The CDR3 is CASSLGRGTTNEKLFF. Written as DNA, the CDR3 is TGTGCCAGCAGCTTAGGCAGGGGAACAACTAATGAAAAACTGTTTTTT.

The CDR3 loop reads CASSQNLAGGKETQYF. CDR3 DNA sequence: TGTGCCAGCAGCCAAAATCTAGCGGGGGGCAAAGAGACCCAGTACTTC. The chain recombines TRBV3-1 (or the pseudogene TRBV3-2) with TRBJ2-5; 11 bases align to TRBD2. Germline V gene data show CDR1 as LGHDT and CDR2 as YNNKEL (reference sequence). V gave up 2 bases and J gave up 3 bases; unmatched junction bases: 5. This CDR3 has 16 amino acids.

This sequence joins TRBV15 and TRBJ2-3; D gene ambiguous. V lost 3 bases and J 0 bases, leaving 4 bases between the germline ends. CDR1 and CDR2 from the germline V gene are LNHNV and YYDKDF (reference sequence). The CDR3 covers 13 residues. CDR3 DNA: TGTGCCACCAGCAGCAGGAGCACAGATACGCAGTATTTT. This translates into CATSSRSTDTQYF.

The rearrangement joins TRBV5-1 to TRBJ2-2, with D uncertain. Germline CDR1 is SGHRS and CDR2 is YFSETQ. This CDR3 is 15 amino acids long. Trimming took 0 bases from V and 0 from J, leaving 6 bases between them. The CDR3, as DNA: TGCGCCAGCAGCTTGGACACGTCGAACACCGGGGAGCTGTTTTTT. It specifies CASSLDTSNTGELFF.

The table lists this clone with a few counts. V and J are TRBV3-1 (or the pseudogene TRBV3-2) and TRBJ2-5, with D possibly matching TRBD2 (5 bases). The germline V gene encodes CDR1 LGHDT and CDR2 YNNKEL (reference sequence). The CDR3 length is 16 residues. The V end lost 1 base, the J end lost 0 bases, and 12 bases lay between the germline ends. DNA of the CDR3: TGTGCCAGCAGCCAAGCCCCCAGCGGAGACCAAGAGACCCAGTACTTC. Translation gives CASSQAPSGDQETQYF.

The CDR3 sequence: CAISESRNTMRNTIYF. The CDR3 nucleotides are TGTGCCATCAGTGAGTCGAGGAACACTATGCGGAACACCATATATTTT. The gene calls are TRBV10-3 and TRBJ1-3; D ambiguous. From germline, CDR1 is ENHRY and CDR2 SYGVKD. The V end was cut by 0 bases, the J end by 7 bases, with 16 bases between. The CDR3 has 16 residues.

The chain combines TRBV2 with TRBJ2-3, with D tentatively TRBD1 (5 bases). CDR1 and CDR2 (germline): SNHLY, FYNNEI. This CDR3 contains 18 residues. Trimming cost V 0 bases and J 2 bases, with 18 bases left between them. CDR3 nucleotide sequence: TGTGCCAGCAGTGAAGCGCTTCACCTAGGGGCCCCCACAGATACGCAGTATTTT. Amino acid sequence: CASSEALHLGAPTDTQYF.

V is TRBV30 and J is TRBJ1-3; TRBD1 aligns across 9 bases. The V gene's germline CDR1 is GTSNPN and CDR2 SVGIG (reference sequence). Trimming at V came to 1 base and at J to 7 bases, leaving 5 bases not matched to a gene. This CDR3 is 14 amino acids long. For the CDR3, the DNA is TGTGCCTGGAGTGGGGGGACAGGGAGTAACACCATATATTTT. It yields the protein CAWSGGTGSNTIYF.

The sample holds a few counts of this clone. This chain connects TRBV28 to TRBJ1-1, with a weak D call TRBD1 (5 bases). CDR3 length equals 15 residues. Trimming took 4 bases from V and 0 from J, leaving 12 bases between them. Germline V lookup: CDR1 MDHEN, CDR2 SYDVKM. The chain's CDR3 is CASSYGGTLNTEAFF. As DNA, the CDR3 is TGTGCCAGCAGTTACGGGGGAACCCTGAACACTGAAGCTTTCTTT. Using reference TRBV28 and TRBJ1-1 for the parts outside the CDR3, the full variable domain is DVKVTQSSRYLVKRTGEKVFLECVQDMDHENMFWYRQDPGLGLRLIYFSYDVKMKEKGDIPEGYSVSREKKERFSLILESASTNQTSMYLCASSYGGTLNTEAFFGQGTRLTVV.

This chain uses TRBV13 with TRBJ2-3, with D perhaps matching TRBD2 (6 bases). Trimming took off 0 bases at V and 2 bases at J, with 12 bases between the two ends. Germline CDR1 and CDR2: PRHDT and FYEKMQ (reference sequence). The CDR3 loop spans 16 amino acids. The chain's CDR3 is CASSLGEGGLTDTQYF. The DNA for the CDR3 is TGTGCCAGCAGCTTAGGGGAGGGAGGTCTCACAGATACGCAGTATTTT.

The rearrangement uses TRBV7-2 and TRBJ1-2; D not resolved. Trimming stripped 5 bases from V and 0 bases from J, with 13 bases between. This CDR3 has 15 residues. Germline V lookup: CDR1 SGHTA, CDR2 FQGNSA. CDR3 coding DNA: TGTGCCAGCAGCCCGCAACTGGGAGCTAACTATGGCTACACCTTC. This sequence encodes CASSPQLGANYGYTF.

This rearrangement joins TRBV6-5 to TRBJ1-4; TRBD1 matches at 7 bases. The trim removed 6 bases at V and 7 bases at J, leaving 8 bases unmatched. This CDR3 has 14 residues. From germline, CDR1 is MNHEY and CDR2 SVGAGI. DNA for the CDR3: TGTGCCAGCAGGAACGGACAGGCGAGTGAAAAACTGTTTTTT. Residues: CASRNGQASEKLFF.

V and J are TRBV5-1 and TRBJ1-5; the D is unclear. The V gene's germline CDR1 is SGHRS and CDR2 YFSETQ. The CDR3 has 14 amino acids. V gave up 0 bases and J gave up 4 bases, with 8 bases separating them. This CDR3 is CASSLGAVNQPQHF. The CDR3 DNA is TGCGCCAGCAGCTTGGGGGCTGTTAATCAGCCCCAGCATTTT.

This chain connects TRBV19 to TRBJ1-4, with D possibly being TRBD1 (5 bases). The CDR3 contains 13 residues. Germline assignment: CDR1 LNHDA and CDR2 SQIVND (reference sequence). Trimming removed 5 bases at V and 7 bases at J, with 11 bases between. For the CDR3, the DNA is TGTGCCAGTAGTGCGATCACAGGTGAAAAACTGTTTTTT. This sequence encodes CASSAITGEKLFF. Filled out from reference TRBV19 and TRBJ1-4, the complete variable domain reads DGGITQSPKYLFRKEGQNVTLSCEQNLNHDAMYWYRQDPGQGLRLIYYSQIVNDFQKGDIAEGYSVSREKKESFPLTVTSAQKNPTAFYLCASSAITGEKLFFGSGTQLSVL.

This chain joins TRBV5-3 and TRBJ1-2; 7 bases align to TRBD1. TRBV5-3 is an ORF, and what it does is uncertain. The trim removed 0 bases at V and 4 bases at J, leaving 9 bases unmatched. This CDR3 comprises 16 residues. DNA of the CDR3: TGTGCCAGAAGCTTGGGGCAGGGGGGTACCCGCTATGGCTACACCTTC. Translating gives CARSLGQGGTRYGYTF.

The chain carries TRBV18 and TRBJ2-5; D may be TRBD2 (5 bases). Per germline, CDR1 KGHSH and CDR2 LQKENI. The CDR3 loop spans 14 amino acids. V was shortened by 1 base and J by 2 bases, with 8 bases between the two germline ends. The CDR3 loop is CASSPRGQQETQYF. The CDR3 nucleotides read TGTGCCAGCTCACCACGCGGGCAACAAGAGACCCAGTACTTC. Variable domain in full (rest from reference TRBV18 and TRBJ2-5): NAGVMQNPRHLVRRRGQEARLRCSPMKGHSHVYWYRQLPEEGLKFMVYLQKENIIDESGMPKERFSAEFPKEGPSILRIQQVVRGDSAAYFCASSPRGQQETQYFGPGTRLLVL.

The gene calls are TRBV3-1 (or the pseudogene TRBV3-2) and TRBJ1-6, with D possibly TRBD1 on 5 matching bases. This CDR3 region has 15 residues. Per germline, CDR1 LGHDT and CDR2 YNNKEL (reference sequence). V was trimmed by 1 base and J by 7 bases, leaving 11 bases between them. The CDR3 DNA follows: TGTGCCAGCAGCCAAGCTTCCGGGGGGAATTCACCCCTCCACTTT. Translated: CASSQASGGNSPLHF.